Described below is a single T cell receptor (beta chain) sequence and its context. These data come from a study of cytomegalovirus exposure and HLA in healthy donors. Trimming removed 4 bases from V and 5 bases from J; junction bases left unmatched: 6. CDR1 is SGHDT, CDR2 YYEEEE, per germline. This CDR3 is built from 16 residues. Clones were sequenced by immunoSEQ multiplex PCR, and TCRdb holds only the in-frame ones, with some missing. The sample carries 100,000 to 150,000 clones, about 89% recorded once. This chain connects TRBV5-6 to TRBJ2-5, with 15 bases aligning to TRBD2. Sequencing was done on a sample of PBMCs. This receptor was identified in a woman in her late teens or twenties in good health and CMV-seronegative. DNA for the CDR3: TGTGCCAGCAGCCTAGGACTAGCGGGAGGGTGGGAGACCCAGTACTTC. This translates into CASSLGLAGGWETQYF.